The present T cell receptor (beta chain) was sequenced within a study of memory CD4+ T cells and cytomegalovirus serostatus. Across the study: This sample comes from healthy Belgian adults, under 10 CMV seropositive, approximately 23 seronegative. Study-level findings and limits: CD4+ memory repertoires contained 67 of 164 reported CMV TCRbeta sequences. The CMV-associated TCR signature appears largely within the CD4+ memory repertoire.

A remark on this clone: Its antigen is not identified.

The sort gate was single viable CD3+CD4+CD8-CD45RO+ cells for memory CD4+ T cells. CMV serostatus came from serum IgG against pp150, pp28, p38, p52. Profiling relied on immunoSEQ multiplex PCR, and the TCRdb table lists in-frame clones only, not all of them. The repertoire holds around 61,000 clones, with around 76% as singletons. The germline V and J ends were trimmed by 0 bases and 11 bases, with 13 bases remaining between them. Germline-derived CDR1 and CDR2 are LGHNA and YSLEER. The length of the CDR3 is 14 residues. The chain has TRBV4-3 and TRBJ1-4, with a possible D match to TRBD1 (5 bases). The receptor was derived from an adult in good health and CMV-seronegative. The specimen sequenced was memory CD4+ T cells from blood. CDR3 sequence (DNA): TGCGCCAGCAGCCAAGATCTGGGGCGTTTTAAACTGTTTTTT. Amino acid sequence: CASSQDLGRFKLFF.